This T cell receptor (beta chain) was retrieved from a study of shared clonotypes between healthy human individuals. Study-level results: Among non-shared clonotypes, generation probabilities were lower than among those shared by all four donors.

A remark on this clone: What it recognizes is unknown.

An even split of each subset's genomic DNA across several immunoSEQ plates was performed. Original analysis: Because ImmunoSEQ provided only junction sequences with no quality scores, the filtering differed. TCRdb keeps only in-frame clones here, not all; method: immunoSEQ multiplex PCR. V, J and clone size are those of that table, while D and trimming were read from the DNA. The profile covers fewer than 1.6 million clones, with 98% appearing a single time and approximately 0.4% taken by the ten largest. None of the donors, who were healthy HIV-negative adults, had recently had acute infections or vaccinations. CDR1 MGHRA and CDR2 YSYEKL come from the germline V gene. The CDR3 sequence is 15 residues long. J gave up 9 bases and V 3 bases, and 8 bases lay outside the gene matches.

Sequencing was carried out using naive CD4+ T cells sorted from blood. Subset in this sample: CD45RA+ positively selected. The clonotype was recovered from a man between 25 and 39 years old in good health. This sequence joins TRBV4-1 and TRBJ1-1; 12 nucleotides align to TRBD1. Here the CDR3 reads CASSHPPGQGAKAFF. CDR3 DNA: TGCGCCAGCAGCCACCCCCCGGGACAGGGGGCGAAAGCTTTCTTT.